One and the same sample provided the 14 T cell receptor beta chains below, sequenced in a study of healthy donors' naive CD4 and CD8 T cells. Starting from around 470 ng of total RNA, TCR libraries were made with linear amplification. Each CDR3 protein is one row after TCRdb ran MiXCR on the reads. The sample shows about 180,000 distinct CDR3 sequences, around 70% of them seen only once. The material sequenced was naive CD4+ and CD8+ T cells sorted from blood, pooled from several donors. These receptors were obtained from a pool of human donors in good health; the sample pools cells from several healthy donors.

The V call is TRBV6-6, the J call TRBJ1-2, with D unresolved. Germline CDR1 reads MNHNY; CDR2 reads SVGAGI (reference sequence). This CDR3 is built from 13 residues. Deletions cut 5 bases from V and 4 bases from J, with 11 bases between. For the CDR3, the DNA is TGTGCCAGCAGTCCCGCGAGTCGCTATGGCTACACCTTC. It codes for CASSPASRYGYTF.

V gene TRBV4-2 combines with J gene TRBJ2-7; 10 bases align to TRBD1. J was trimmed by 3 bases and V by 4 bases; bases with no gene match: 3. CDR3 length: 14 residues. Germline V gene lookup returns CDR1 LGHNA and CDR2 YNFKEQ. The CDR3 coding sequence is TGTGCCAGCAGCCTCCGGGACAGGGGCTACGAGCAGTACTTC. Translating gives CASSLRDRGYEQYF.

Only a few counts were recorded for this clonotype. The rearrangement links TRBV29-1 to TRBJ2-2; no firm D call. V dropped 3 bases and J dropped 4 bases, with 9 bases sitting between them. Germline CDR1 and CDR2: SQVTM and ANQGSEA. This CDR3 has 13 residues. The CDR3 bases are TGCAGCGTTGAGGGTAGGGCCACCGGGGAGCTGTTTTTT. Protein: CSVEGRATGELFF.

The CDR3 DNA reads as TGTGCCAGTAGCCACTTACAGGGGACCTGGTCCAATGAGCAGTTCTTC. Its translation: CASSHLQGTWSNEQFF. The rearrangement joins TRBV19 to TRBJ2-1; 7 bases are shared with TRBD1. CDR1 is LNHDA and CDR2 is SQIVND in the germline V gene (reference sequence). The CDR3 spans 16 residues. V gave up 6 bases and J gave up 6 bases; unmatched junction bases: 14.

CDR3 loop: CASSKLTVSGANVLTF. Written as DNA, the CDR3 is TGTGCCAGCAGTAAACTGACGGTCTCTGGGGCCAACGTCCTGACTTTC. The V and J genes are TRBV6-2 or TRBV6-3 and TRBJ2-6, with D uncertain. There are 16 residues in the CDR3. The germline V and J ends were trimmed by 5 bases and 0 bases, with 11 bases remaining between them. CDR1 MNHEY and CDR2 SVGEGT come from the germline V gene.

Comment on this clonotype: One end of the junction is discordant with germline, which a read error may explain. J is TRBJ2-7 and V is TRBV15; D unresolved. CDR3 length: 12 amino acids. The germline V gene encodes CDR1 LNHNV and CDR2 YYDKDF (reference sequence). CDR3: CATSREDYEQYF. In DNA form, the CDR3 reads TGCGCCACCAGCAGAGAAGACTACGAGCAGTACTTC.

This chain uses TRBV7-2 with TRBJ1-2; D ambiguous. The germline CDR1 and CDR2 sequences are SGHTA and FQGNSA. With 1 base removed from V and 1 base from J, the gap between germline ends came to 13 bases. This CDR3 is 16 amino acids long. The CDR3 DNA reads as TGTGCCAGCAGCTTAGTAGGGCAGGATATTAACTATGGCTACACCTTC. It translates to CASSLVGQDINYGYTF.

The J gene is TRBJ1-6, the V gene TRBV6-6; possible D gene TRBD1, 5 bases. Per germline, CDR1 MNHNY and CDR2 SVGAGI (reference sequence). The ends were cut back, 2 bases at V and 7 bases at J, with 21 bases in the middle. The CDR3 consists of 18 residues. DNA for the CDR3: TGTGCCAGCAGTTACGGGGGGACTTCGGCAGGGAAGAATTCACCCCTCCACTTT. This encodes CASSYGGTSAGKNSPLHF.

This chain uses TRBV27 with TRBJ2-7; 12 positions match TRBD2. CDR1 is MNHEY and CDR2 is SMNVEV in the germline V gene (reference sequence). This CDR3 is 16 amino acids long. With 5 bases clipped from V and 3 bases from J, the junction kept 8 bases outside the gene matches. The CDR3 loop is CASSPSGLAGNYEQYF. The CDR3 coding sequence is TGTGCCAGCAGTCCGTCAGGACTAGCGGGGAACTACGAGCAGTACTTC.

The chain combines TRBV7-9 with TRBJ1-1; TRBD1 matches at 8 bases. The CDR3 is made up of 13 amino acids. J lost 5 bases, V lost 6 bases, and 5 bases had no gene match. Germline loops: CDR1 SEHNR, CDR2 FQNEAQ (reference sequence). CDR3 loop: CASRGQGGTEAFF. DNA of the CDR3: TGTGCCAGCAGAGGACAGGGAGGAACTGAAGCTTTCTTT.

The genes are TRBV19 and TRBJ2-5; TRBD2 agrees at 9 bases. The germline CDR1 and CDR2 sequences are LNHDA and SQIVND (reference sequence). The CDR3 loop spans 17 amino acids. Trimming cost V 1 base and J 5 bases; bases outside gene matches: 11. The CDR3 nucleotides read TGTGCCAGTAGTATAGCGGGACTAGCATCGATTCGGGAGACCCAGTACTTC. It is translated as CASSIAGLASIRETQYF.

This clonotype turned up a few times. The rearrangement links TRBV5-1 to TRBJ1-2; 11 nucleotides align to TRBD1. CDR3 size: 15 residues. The junction had 3 bases not matched to a gene; V was cut back by 2 bases and J by 3 bases. Germline V gene sequence: CDR1 SGHRS, CDR2 YFSETQ. CDR3 protein: CASSFWTGGDYGYTF. As DNA, the CDR3 is TGCGCCAGCAGCTTTTGGACAGGGGGCGACTATGGCTACACCTTC.

V and J are TRBV12-3 or TRBV12-4 and TRBJ1-1, with D perhaps matching TRBD1 (5 bases). This CDR3 spans 14 amino acids. Trimming left V 3 bases short and J 6 bases short, with 14 bases between. The CDR3 sequence: CASSLITGIAEAFF. CDR3 DNA: TGTGCCAGCAGTTTGATCACAGGTATTGCTGAAGCTTTCTTT.

This chain uses TRBV27 with TRBJ2-3; D is perhaps TRBD2 (6 bases). Germline V gives CDR1 MNHEY, CDR2 SMNVEV (reference sequence). The CDR3 is 16 residues long. Trimming removed 3 bases at V and 2 bases at J, with 15 bases between. CDR3 nucleotides: TGTGCCAGCAGTTTGAAGGGGCGGGGAAACACAGATACGCAGTATTTT. This sequence encodes CASSLKGRGNTDTQYF.